These 24 T cell receptor beta chains were sequenced from one sample in a study of blood T cell repertoires in COVID-19. Repertoires were generated with immunoSEQ multiplex PCR, while TCRdb's copy carries only in-frame clones and drops some. The sample has over 250,000 clones; more than 80% are singletons. Sequenced material: peripheral blood. The receptors shown here come from a woman between 50 and 59 years old with COVID-19, enrolled during active disease.

J is TRBJ2-1 and V is TRBV21-1; the listed D gene, TRBD1, was not tested against the DNA. TRBV21-1 is tagged as a pseudogene. The CDR3 runs to 15 residues. The CDR3 sequence: CASTSGQIYYNEQFF. The CDR3 DNA reads as TGTGCCAGCACCTCGGGACAGATATATTACAATGAGCAGTTCTTC.

Remarks on this clone: The same CDR3 can be traced to other DNA sequences in this sample. The chain recombines TRBV11-2 with TRBJ1-1; 8 bases map to TRBD1. With V trimmed by 5 bases and J by 4 bases, 3 bases remained unmatched. CDR1 is SGHAT and CDR2 is FQNNGV in the germline V gene. The CDR3 has 13 residues. DNA for the CDR3: TGTGCCAGCAGCCTTACAGGGGGCACTGAAGCTTTCTTT. Amino acid sequence: CASSLTGGTEAFF.

The chain has TRBV30 and TRBJ2-2; 7 nucleotides align to TRBD2. V lost 2 bases, J lost 1 base, and 13 bases stayed unmatched. The CDR3 contains 18 residues. Germline V gene data show CDR1 as GTSNPN and CDR2 as SVGIG (reference sequence). The CDR3 DNA reads TGTGCCTGGAGTTTTTTTCGAAGCGGGATCGTGAACACCGGGGAGCTGTTTTTT. It translates to CAWSFFRSGIVNTGELFF.

This clone was picked up one time. The chain joins TRBV18 to TRBJ2-7, with 9 bases lining up with TRBD2. From germline, CDR1 is KGHSH and CDR2 LQKENI. The CDR3 has 17 amino acids. V lost 3 bases to trimming and J lost 4 bases; unmatched junction nucleotides: 13. The CDR3 sequence: CASSPPWGSGSGYEQYF. DNA of the CDR3: TGTGCCAGCTCACCCCCGTGGGGTAGCGGGAGTGGTTACGAGCAGTACTTC.

The rearrangement links TRBV5-1 to TRBJ2-7; 11 bases line up with TRBD2. This CDR3 is built from 13 residues. Germline loops: CDR1 SGHRS, CDR2 YFSETQ. Unmatched junction bases numbered 5, after V lost 7 bases and J lost 5 bases. CDR3 protein: CASQLAGGDEQYF. The CDR3 bases are TGCGCCAGCCAGCTAGCGGGAGGCGACGAGCAGTACTTC.

V usage is TRBV5-5 and J usage is TRBJ2-3; weak D call: TRBD1 (5 bases). Per germline, CDR1 SGHKS and CDR2 YYEKEE (reference sequence). Trimming removed 4 bases from V and 0 bases from J, with 18 bases in between. This CDR3 is 17 amino acids long. The CDR3 is CASSPQPQRQSTDTQYF. CDR3 sequence (DNA): TGTGCCAGCAGCCCACAACCCCAGAGACAGAGCACAGATACGCAGTATTTT.

This clone has just one count. The chain has TRBV4-2 and TRBJ2-1, with D possibly being TRBD1 (5 bases). Trimming pared 1 base from V and 0 bases from J, leaving 13 bases between. The germline V gene has CDR1 LGHNA and CDR2 YNFKEQ. The CDR3 is 17 amino acids. In nucleotides, the CDR3 is TGTGCCAGCAGCCAAGGTTGGGGCGGTTACTCCTACAATGAGCAGTTCTTC. It is translated as CASSQGWGGYSYNEQFF.

The chain recombines TRBV6-2 or TRBV6-3 with TRBJ2-1; possibly TRBD2 for D (6 bases). V lost 3 bases to trimming and J lost 7 bases, with 16 bases between them. Germline CDR1 and CDR2: MNHEY and SVGEGT. CDR3 length: 15 residues. CDR3 in DNA: TGTGCCAGCAGTTATTGGAGGGGCGCGGGAAATGAGCAGTTCTTC. The encoded protein is CASSYWRGAGNEQFF.

The chain employs TRBV19 and TRBJ1-1, with 11 bases lining up with TRBD1. V lost 8 bases and J lost 0; bases outside the gene matches: 8. CDR3 length: 16 residues. Germline V gives CDR1 LNHDA, CDR2 SQIVND (reference sequence). CDR3 region: CASEKGQGALNTEAFF. CDR3 coding DNA: TGTGCCAGTGAGAAAGGACAGGGGGCGTTGAACACTGAAGCTTTCTTT.

The chain uses TRBV5-1 and TRBJ2-5; possibly TRBD1 for D (5 bases). Germline V CDR1 and CDR2: SGHRS, YFSETQ. CDR3 length: 13 amino acids. V lost 0 bases, J lost 5 bases, and 8 bases lay in between. In nucleotides, the CDR3 is TGCGCCAGCAGCTTGGCAGGGTCGGAGACCCAGTACTTC. It encodes CASSLAGSETQYF.

This CDR3 reads CASSRQHQETQYF. Written as DNA, the CDR3 is TGTGCCAGCTCGCGACAGCACCAAGAGACCCAGTACTTC. The chain has TRBV18 and TRBJ2-5; TRBD1 might be the D (5 bases). Germline V lookup: CDR1 KGHSH, CDR2 LQKENI. The V end lost 6 bases, the J end lost 0 bases, and 8 bases lay between the germline ends. The CDR3 spans 13 residues. Full variable domain (rest looked up from reference TRBV18 and TRBJ2-5): NAGVMQNPRHLVRRRGQEARLRCSPMKGHSHVYWYRQLPEEGLKFMVYLQKENIIDESGMPKERFSAEFPKEGPSILRIQQVVRGDSAAYFCASSRQHQETQYFGPGTRLLVL.

The chain has TRBV30 and TRBJ2-7; the match to TRBD1 covers 8 bases. The junction had 5 bases not matched to a gene; V was cut back by 0 bases and J by 4 bases. The germline V gene encodes CDR1 GTSNPN and CDR2 SVGIG (reference sequence). CDR3 length: 14 amino acids. In nucleotides, the CDR3 is TGTGCCTGGAGTGTAGGCAGGGGGCTGTACGAGCAGTACTTC. It specifies CAWSVGRGLYEQYF.

About this clone itself: Other DNA sequences in the same sample also yield this CDR3. The chain employs TRBV19 and TRBJ1-1; weak D call: TRBD1 (5 bases). The CDR3 length is 13 residues. Trimming left V 5 bases short and J 3 bases short, with 10 bases between. In germline, CDR1 is LNHDA, CDR2 SQIVND (reference sequence). The CDR3 DNA follows: TGTGCCAGTAGTGCCACAGGAGACACTGAAGCTTTCTTT. It codes for CASSATGDTEAFF. The full variable domain, in which reference TRBV19 and TRBJ1-1 provide the parts outside the CDR3, is DGGITQSPKYLFRKEGQNVTLSCEQNLNHDAMYWYRQDPGQGLRLIYYSQIVNDFQKGDIAEGYSVSREKKESFPLTVTSAQKNPTAFYLCASSATGDTEAFFGQGTRLTVV.

This chain uses TRBV5-8 with TRBJ2-3; 10 bases line up with TRBD2. V was pared by 0 bases and J by 7 bases, with 5 bases of the junction left unmatched. The CDR3 covers 15 residues. Germline lookup yields CDR1 SGHTS and CDR2 YDEGEE. The CDR3 nucleotides read TGTGCCAGCAGCTTGGAACTAGCGGGAACGAATACGCAGTATTTT. It yields the protein CASSLELAGTNTQYF.

The chain has TRBV7-8 and TRBJ2-7, with 7 bases identical to TRBD2. Germline-derived CDR1 and CDR2 are SGHVS and FQNEAQ. The CDR3 loop spans 16 amino acids. The ends lost 2 bases at V and 6 bases at J; junction bases unmatched: 13. Written as DNA, the CDR3 is TGTGCCAGCAGCTTACGACGTGCGGGAGAGGCCATCGAGCAGTACTTC. This encodes CASSLRRAGEAIEQYF.

A single count supports this clone. The chain recombines TRBV24-1 with TRBJ2-3; 9 positions match TRBD2. V gave up 5 bases and J gave up 4 bases; unmatched junction bases: 0. This CDR3 spans 13 amino acids. Per the germline V gene, CDR1 is KGHDR and CDR2 is SFDVKD. CDR3 nucleotides: TGTGCCACCAGTGGCGGGAGGGCAGATACGCAGTATTTT. Translated, it gives CATSGGRADTQYF.

The chain couples TRBV3-1 (or the pseudogene TRBV3-2) to TRBJ1-1; D is perhaps TRBD1 (6 bases). Germline V lookup: CDR1 LGHDT, CDR2 YNNKEL (reference sequence). The CDR3 has 16 amino acids. Trimming stripped 7 bases from V and 3 bases from J, with 21 bases between. The CDR3 nucleotides are TGTGCCAGCACCTACAGGGCTACCATTCGAGACACTGAAGCTTTCTTT. Amino acids: CASTYRATIRDTEAFF.

The V gene is TRBV27, the J gene TRBJ2-3; D perhaps matches TRBD2 (5 bases). CDR1 and CDR2 (germline): MNHEY, SMNVEV (reference sequence). V gave up 7 bases and J gave up 6 bases, with 17 bases separating them. The CDR3 spans 14 residues. The CDR3 is CASTMSLGVDTQYF. In DNA, the CDR3 is TGTGCCAGCACGATGAGCCTCGGGGTGGATACGCAGTATTTT.

This rearrangement joins TRBV11-3 to TRBJ2-3; weak D call: TRBD2 (6 bases). The V end lost 1 base, the J end lost 3 bases, and 8 bases lay between the germline ends. This CDR3 is 14 amino acids long. Germline lookup yields CDR1 SGHNT and CDR2 YENEEA. CDR3 residues: CASSLVGGTDTQYF. In nucleotides, the CDR3 is TGTGCCAGCAGCTTAGTCGGGGGAACAGATACGCAGTATTTT.

The chain carries TRBV7-2 and TRBJ2-4, with TRBD2 matching 10 bases. V shed 5 bases, J shed 15 bases, and the junction held 19 bases outside the gene matches. The CDR3 sequence is 16 residues long. Germline lookup yields CDR1 SGHTA and CDR2 FQGNSA. The CDR3 DNA sequence: TGTGCCAGCAGCCCAGGAGGCCTAAGAGCGGGAGGGCCGATGTACTTC. Translated, it gives CASSPGGLRAGGPMYF.

The CDR3 protein is CASRIDRGVGNTIYF. CDR3 DNA: TGCGCCAGCAGGATAGACAGGGGAGTTGGAAACACCATATATTTT. J is TRBJ1-3 and V is TRBV5-1, with 8 bases that match TRBD1. The CDR3 runs 15 residues. CDR1 is SGHRS, CDR2 YFSETQ, per germline. The junction had 7 bases not matched to a gene; V was cut back by 5 bases and J by 3 bases.

This clone was picked up one time. The rearrangement uses TRBV11-2 and TRBJ1-1, with D possibly matching TRBD1 (6 bases). Trimming cost V 1 base and J 4 bases, with 13 bases left between them. Germline V gene data show CDR1 as SGHAT and CDR2 as FQNNGV. The CDR3 has 15 residues. The DNA of the CDR3 is TGTGCCAGCAGCTTAGTTGGGGGCTGGGGCACTGAAGCTTTCTTT. This translates into CASSLVGGWGTEAFF.

The V call is TRBV13, the J call TRBJ2-7; 8 nucleotides align to TRBD2. V shed 5 bases and J 3 bases; nucleotides not matched to a gene: 6. Looked up from germline, CDR1 is PRHDT and CDR2 is FYEKMQ (reference sequence). This CDR3 has 14 amino acids. The CDR3 sequence: CASSPRLASYEQYF. CDR3 DNA: TGTGCCAGCAGCCCCCGACTAGCGAGCTACGAGCAGTACTTC.

The chain is built from TRBV11-3 and TRBJ2-7; D not resolved. This CDR3 contains 13 residues. The germline V gene has CDR1 SGHNT and CDR2 YENEEA. V gave up 2 bases and J gave up 0 bases, with 5 bases separating them. The chain's CDR3 is CASSLSLSYEQYF. Here the CDR3 DNA reads TGTGCCAGCAGCTTAAGCCTCTCCTACGAGCAGTACTTC.